The 18 T cell receptor beta chains listed next were all sequenced from one sample in a study of T cell responses to AZD1222 COVID-19 vaccine. TCRdb's copy holds only in-frame clones and misses some; the assay was immunoSEQ multiplex PCR. The sample contains 150,000 to 200,000 clones, approximately 93% of which appear only once. This material consisted of peripheral blood, taken on day 0 of AZD1222 vaccination. These receptor sequences come from an adult in good health.

V and J are TRBV5-4 and TRBJ1-4, with D unresolved. V was shortened by 2 bases and J by 6 bases, with 5 bases between the two germline ends. The length of the CDR3 is 12 residues. Per the germline V gene, CDR1 is SGHNT and CDR2 is YYREEE (reference sequence). In DNA form, the CDR3 reads TGTGCCAGCAGCTTAGGTGATGAAAAACTGTTTTTT. It codes for CASSLGDEKLFF.

This clone was observed a single time. The chain joins TRBV7-6 to TRBJ1-4; D is possibly TRBD1 (5 bases). Germline V gene lookup returns CDR1 SGHVS and CDR2 FNYEAQ. Trimming shortened V by 4 bases and J by 7 bases, and 16 bases separated the two germline ends. The CDR3 is 15 residues long. The CDR3 DNA sequence: TGTGCCAGCAGCTCCCCCGGGGGAGATGGTGAAAAACTGTTTTTT. Its translation: CASSSPGGDGEKLFF.

The V call is TRBV2, the J call TRBJ1-1; D not certain. The germline V and J ends were trimmed by 1 base and 1 base, with 7 bases remaining between them. CDR3 size: 14 residues. CDR1 is SNHLY, CDR2 FYNNEI, per germline. The CDR3 loop reads CASSEVGRNTEAFF. CDR3 nucleotide sequence: TGTGCCAGCAGTGAAGTGGGCAGGAACACTGAAGCTTTCTTT. Looking up the rest from reference TRBV2 and TRBJ1-1 gives the full variable domain: EPEVTQTPSHQVTQMGQEVILRCVPISNHLYFYWYRQILGQKVEFLVSFYNNEISEKSEIFDDQFSVERPDGSNFTLKIRSTKLEDSAMYFCASSEVGRNTEAFFGQGTRLTVV.

The genes are TRBV7-8 and TRBJ1-1, with 12 bases that match TRBD1. V was pared by 6 bases and J by 4 bases, with 9 bases of the junction left unmatched. Germline V CDR1 and CDR2: SGHVS, FQNEAQ. The CDR3 has 16 amino acids. In DNA, the CDR3 is TGTGCCAGCAGTATCCGGGACAGGGGGCTGATCACTGAAGCTTTCTTT. The encoded protein is CASSIRDRGLITEAFF.

The chain uses TRBV3-1 (or the pseudogene TRBV3-2) and TRBJ1-1; 7 nucleotides align to TRBD1. Germline-derived CDR1 and CDR2 are LGHDT and YNNKEL (reference sequence). J gave up 0 bases and V 4 bases, and 8 bases lay outside the gene matches. The length of the CDR3 is 16 residues. The CDR3 protein is CASSLGTAQMNTEAFF. In DNA, the CDR3 is TGTGCCAGCAGCCTTGGGACAGCTCAAATGAACACTGAAGCTTTCTTT.

This chain joins TRBV9 and TRBJ2-2, with D uncertain. Trimming left V 0 bases short and J 8 bases short, with 11 bases between. CDR1 is SGDLS and CDR2 is YYNGEE in the germline V gene. The CDR3 extends over 14 amino acids. The CDR3, as DNA: TGTGCCAGCAGCGTAGCGCCCAGACCTGGGGAGCTGTTTTTT. Translation gives CASSVAPRPGELFF.

This chain uses TRBV29-1 with TRBJ2-3; the D is unclear. Germline CDR1 SQVTM, CDR2 ANQGSEA. V lost 5 bases to trimming and J lost 0 bases, with 9 bases between them. CDR3 length: 13 amino acids. The CDR3 protein is CSVLGGSTDTQYF. CDR3 bases: TGCAGCGTTCTTGGCGGTAGCACAGATACGCAGTATTTT.

The chain joins TRBV11-2 to TRBJ2-1, with 8 bases lining up with TRBD2. The CDR3 length is 17 residues. Trimming took 3 bases from V and 0 from J; bases not matched to a gene: 7. Per the germline V gene, CDR1 is SGHAT and CDR2 is FQNNGV. CDR3 region: CASSFGNGRASYNEQFF. The CDR3 region has the DNA TGTGCCAGCAGCTTCGGGAACGGGAGGGCCTCCTACAATGAGCAGTTCTTC.

The chain employs TRBV30 and TRBJ1-2; unclear D gene. The CDR3 is 11 residues long. Germline CDR1 and CDR2: GTSNPN and SVGIG (reference sequence). Trimming removed 2 bases from V and 4 bases from J, with 5 bases in between. The CDR3 nucleotides read TGTGCCTGGAGTCGAACCTATGGCTACACCTTC. Protein product: CAWSRTYGYTF.

The genes are TRBV19 and TRBJ1-1; D unresolved. V gave up 2 bases and J gave up 1 base, with 5 bases separating them. Germline V gene sequence: CDR1 LNHDA, CDR2 SQIVND (reference sequence). The CDR3 runs to 13 residues. CDR3 sequence (DNA): TGTGCCAGTAGTATATCGGCGAACACTGAAGCTTTCTTT. This translates into CASSISANTEAFF. Complete variable domain (other parts from reference TRBV19 and TRBJ1-1): DGGITQSPKYLFRKEGQNVTLSCEQNLNHDAMYWYRQDPGQGLRLIYYSQIVNDFQKGDIAEGYSVSREKKESFPLTVTSAQKNPTAFYLCASSISANTEAFFGQGTRLTVV.

CDR3 region: CASSSGQPYEQYF. In nucleotides, the CDR3 is TGTGCCAGCTCATCGGGACAGCCCTACGAGCAGTACTTC. This sequence joins TRBV18 and TRBJ2-7, with TRBD1 identical over 7 bases. Germline V gene sequence: CDR1 KGHSH, CDR2 LQKENI. Germline trimming cut 5 bases from V and 2 bases from J; bases unmatched to any gene: 3. This CDR3 is built from 13 residues.

This rearrangement joins TRBV27 to TRBJ1-3, with 7 bases identical to TRBD1. There are 15 residues in the CDR3. The trim removed 5 bases at V and 2 bases at J, leaving 6 bases unmatched. Germline V gene sequence: CDR1 MNHEY, CDR2 SMNVEV (reference sequence). This CDR3 is CASSRTGDPGNTIYF. The DNA of the CDR3 is TGTGCCAGCAGTCGAACAGGGGATCCTGGAAACACCATATATTTT.

The chain couples TRBV23-1 to TRBJ1-2, with unresolved D. TRBV23-1 falls under the ORF class, with uncertain function. V lost 0 bases, J lost 8 bases, and 16 bases lay in between. The CDR3 sequence is 15 residues long. CDR3 amino acids: CASSQSVRRVEGYTF. In nucleotides, the CDR3 is TGCGCCAGCAGTCAATCCGTCAGAAGGGTAGAGGGCTACACCTTC.

The rearrangement joins TRBV29-1 to TRBJ2-3; 9 positions match TRBD1. Germline CDR1 and CDR2: SQVTM and ANQGSEA. This CDR3 has 15 residues. Trimming removed 1 base from V and 2 bases from J; junction bases left unmatched: 4. The CDR3 coding sequence is TGCAGCGTTGAAGGGACAGGGGCAAACACAGATACGCAGTATTTT. This encodes CSVEGTGANTDTQYF.

The chain uses TRBV14 and TRBJ1-6; D is undetermined. Between the trimmed V and J ends, which lost 2 bases and 8 bases, there was a span of 7 bases. The CDR3 consists of 13 residues. Germline V gene sequence: CDR1 SGHDN, CDR2 FVKESK. For the CDR3, the DNA is TGTGCCAGCAGCCAAATATTCTATTCACCCCTCCACTTT. This codes for CASSQIFYSPLHF. The full variable domain, with the rest looked up from reference TRBV14 and TRBJ1-6, is EAGVTQFPSHSVIEKGQTVTLRCDPISGHDNLYWYRRVMGKEIKFLLHFVKESKQDESGMPNNRFLAERTGGTYSTLKVQPAELEDSGVYFCASSQIFYSPLHFGNGTRLTVT.

This clone has only one observation. The chain has TRBV27 and TRBJ1-2; 7 positions match TRBD1. The CDR3 is 17 residues long. In germline, CDR1 is MNHEY, CDR2 SMNVEV (reference sequence). The trim removed 5 bases at V and 4 bases at J, leaving 16 bases unmatched. CDR3 DNA: TGTGCCAGCAGTCCTTATGGGACAGACCATTACGTCTATGGCTACACCTTC. Translation gives CASSPYGTDHYVYGYTF.

This chain joins TRBV2 and TRBJ1-1; D is unresolved. Germline CDR1 SNHLY, CDR2 FYNNEI. This CDR3 has 12 amino acids. The germline V and J ends were trimmed by 4 bases and 5 bases, with 8 bases remaining between them. CDR3 sequence reads: CASSVRETEAFF. CDR3 DNA sequence: TGTGCCAGCAGTGTAAGGGAAACTGAAGCTTTCTTT.

This chain uses TRBV7-6 with TRBJ2-7; the D gene could be TRBD1 or TRBD2 (6 bases each). V was cut by 3 bases and J by 1 base, with 13 bases left in between. Germline lookup yields CDR1 SGHVS and CDR2 FNYEAQ. This CDR3 comprises 15 residues. CDR3 amino acids: CASSFEGGGSYEQYF. CDR3 nucleotide sequence: TGTGCCAGCAGCTTTGAAGGGGGAGGATCCTACGAGCAGTACTTC.